This T cell receptor (beta chain) was captured by sequencing in a study of CD4+ T cells in melanoma. General observations from the study: In melanoma, neoantigen-specific CD4+ T cells reportedly differed in differentiation state. CD8+ T cell, macrophage and B cell function reportedly correlated with neoantigen-specific CD4+ T cells.

The CDR3 is 12 amino acids. V lost 2 bases to trimming and J lost 1 base, with 3 bases between them. In germline, CDR1 is MNHNY, CDR2 SVGAGI (reference sequence). This clone was picked up a small number of times. The antigen is unknown. Data came from immunoSEQ multiplex PCR; TCRdb stores just in-frame clones and leaves some out. This table holds more than 12,000 clones, roughly 60% found once. The TCR originated in a human donor with melanoma. The rearrangement joins TRBV6-6 to TRBJ2-7, with D uncertain. The material sequenced was cells from a culture (not recorded whether cultured in vitro). DNA of the CDR3: TGTGCCAGCAGTTACACATCCTACGAGCAGTACTTC. This translates into CASSYTSYEQYF.